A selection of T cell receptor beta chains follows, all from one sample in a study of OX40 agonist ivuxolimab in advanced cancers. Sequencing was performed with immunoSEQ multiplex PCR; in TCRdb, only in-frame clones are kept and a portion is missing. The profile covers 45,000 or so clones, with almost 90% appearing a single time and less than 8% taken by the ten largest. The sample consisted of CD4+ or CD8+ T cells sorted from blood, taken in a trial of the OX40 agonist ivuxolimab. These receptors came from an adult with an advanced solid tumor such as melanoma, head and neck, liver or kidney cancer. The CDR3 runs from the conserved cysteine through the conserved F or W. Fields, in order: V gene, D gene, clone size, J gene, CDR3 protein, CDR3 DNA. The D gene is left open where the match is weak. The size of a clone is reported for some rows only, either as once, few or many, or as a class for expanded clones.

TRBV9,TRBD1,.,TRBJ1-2,CASSAYSGTGTYGYTF,TGTGCCAGCAGCGCATACTCCGGGACAGGAACCTATGGCTACACCTTC
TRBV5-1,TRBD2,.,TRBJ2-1,CASSLVPSGSYNEQFF,TGCGCCAGCAGCCTCGTCCCTAGCGGGAGCTACAATGAGCAGTTCTTC
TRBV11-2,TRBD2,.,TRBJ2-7,CASSLDRGGSSYEQYF,TGTGCCAGCAGCTTAGATCGTGGCGGGAGCTCCTACGAGCAGTACTTC
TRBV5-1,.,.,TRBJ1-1,CASSQAFDTEAFF,TGCGCCAGCAGTCAGGCCTTTGACACTGAAGCTTTCTTT
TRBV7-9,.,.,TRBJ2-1,CASSLGSYNEQFF,TGTGCCAGCAGCTTGGGATCCTACAATGAGCAGTTCTTC
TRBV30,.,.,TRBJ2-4,CAWATRGNIQYF,TGTGCCTGGGCGACTAGGGGAAACATTCAGTACTTC
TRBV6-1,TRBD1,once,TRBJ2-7,CASTRDRASYEQYF,TGTGCCAGCACCCGGGACAGGGCCTCCTACGAGCAGTACTTC
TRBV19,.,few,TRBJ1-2,CASCIGRASYGYTF,TGTGCCAGTTGCATCGGCAGGGCTAGCTATGGCTACACCTTC
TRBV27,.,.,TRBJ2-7,CASSSTGLHSYEQYF,TGTGCCAGCAGTTCCACAGGGTTGCACTCCTACGAGCAGTACTTC
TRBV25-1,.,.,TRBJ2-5,CASSGAAQETQYF,TGTGCCAGCAGTGGTGCAGCCCAAGAGACCCAGTACTTC
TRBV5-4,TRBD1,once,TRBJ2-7,CASSRGGQGAGEQYF,TGTGCCAGCAGCCGGGGCGGACAGGGGGCGGGCGAGCAGTACTTC
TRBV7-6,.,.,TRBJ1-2,CASSGTYGYTF,TGTGCCAGCAGCGGAACATATGGCTACACCTTC
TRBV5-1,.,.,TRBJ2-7,CASSLDVGSYEQYF,TGCGCCAGCAGCTTGGATGTAGGTTCCTACGAGCAGTACTTC
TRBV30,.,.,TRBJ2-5,CAWSVQETQYF,TGTGCCTGGAGTGTACAAGAGACCCAGTACTTC
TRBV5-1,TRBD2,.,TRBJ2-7,CASSGTSEEQYF,TGCGCCAGTAGCGGGACCTCTGAAGAGCAGTACTTC
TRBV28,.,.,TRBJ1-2,CASSLGTHTGGYTF,TGTGCCAGCAGTTTAGGGACGCATACCGGTGGCTACACCTTC
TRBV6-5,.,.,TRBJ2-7,CASSPNPASRDEQYF,TGTGCCAGCAGCCCAAACCCGGCGTCCCGGGACGAGCAGTACTTC
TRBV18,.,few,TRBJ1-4,CASSPAASPNEKLFF,TGTGCCAGCTCACCAGCAGCGAGTCCTAATGAAAAACTGTTTTTT
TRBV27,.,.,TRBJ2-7,CASRYTGAYEQYF,TGTGCCAGCAGGTACACGGGTGCCTACGAGCAGTACTTC
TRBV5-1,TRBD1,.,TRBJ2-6,CASSLWGQGSSGANVLTF,TGCGCCAGCAGCTTATGGGGACAGGGAAGCTCTGGGGCCAACGTCCTGACTTTC
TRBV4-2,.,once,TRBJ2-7,CASSQGDASYEQYF,TGTGCCAGCAGCCAAGGGGACGCCTCCTACGAGCAGTACTTC
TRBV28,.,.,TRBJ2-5,CASSFGRETQYF,TGTGCCAGCAGTTTTGGGAGAGAGACCCAGTACTTC
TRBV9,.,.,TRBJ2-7,CASSVGQNYEQYF,TGTGCCAGCAGCGTGGGGCAGAACTACGAGCAGTACTTC
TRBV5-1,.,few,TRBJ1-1,CASSPMGGLTEAFF,TGCGCCAGCAGCCCAATGGGGGGGCTGACTGAAGCTTTCTTT
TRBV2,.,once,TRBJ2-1,CASRLTGVGEQFF,TGTGCCAGCCGATTGACGGGGGTTGGTGAGCAGTTCTTC